One sample yielded the 20 T cell receptor beta chains listed below, sequenced in a study of beta chain features in type 1 diabetes. The antigens these receptors bind are not known. Findings and limits, study-wide: Moderate but significant shortening of TCRB CDR3s was recorded in all four CD4+ subsets from Type 1 diabetes patients.

As every portion of the isolated RNA was reverse transcribed, the sequencing read expressed TCRB transcripts. The protocol was immunoSEQ multiplex PCR, while the TCRdb copy is restricted to in-frame clones and leaves out a portion. The sample has about 400,000 clones, 10% to 15% seen once. The sequenced sample was naive CD4+ T cells from blood. Receptor source: a young woman with type 1 diabetes.

Only a few counts were recorded for this clone. The chain combines TRBV4-3 with TRBJ2-3, with 10 positions matching TRBD1. The CDR3 covers 16 residues. V lost 2 bases to trimming and J lost 10 bases; unmatched junction nucleotides: 12. CDR1 LGHNA and CDR2 YSLEER come from the germline V gene. The CDR3 protein is CASSQTPGQGQSPQYF. The DNA of the CDR3 is TGCGCCAGCAGCCAAACCCCGGGACAGGGGCAATCGCCGCAGTATTTT.

This clone was seen more than once but under ten times. The chain joins TRBV4-3 to TRBJ1-2, with 8 positions matching TRBD1. V lost 1 base and J lost 4; bases outside the gene matches: 8. Germline lookup yields CDR1 LGHNA and CDR2 YSLEER. This CDR3 has 16 residues. The CDR3 spells CASSQAPGQGGYGYTF. The CDR3 DNA reads TGCGCCAGCAGCCAAGCCCCCGGACAGGGAGGCTATGGCTACACCTTC.

The J gene is TRBJ2-7, the V gene TRBV6-5; 12 bases align to TRBD2. CDR3 length: 14 residues. Germline lookup yields CDR1 MNHEY and CDR2 SVGAGI. V shed 5 bases, J shed 3 bases, and the junction held 2 bases outside the gene matches. CDR3 sequence: CASSQTSGGYEQYF. The CDR3 DNA reads as TGTGCCAGCAGTCAGACTAGCGGGGGCTACGAGCAGTACTTC.

The chain has TRBV4-3 and TRBJ1-2; tentatively, D is TRBD1 (6 bases). The CDR3 totals 13 residues. V shed 1 base and J shed 11 bases, with 14 bases lying between them. Germline CDR1 LGHNA, CDR2 YSLEER. The CDR3 nucleotides read TGCGCCAGCAGCCAAGTCAGGGAGCAGGGGTACACCTTC. Residues: CASSQVREQGYTF.

This clone was detected only a few times. V and J are TRBV27 and TRBJ2-3; the D gene is possibly TRBD1 (5 bases). The germline V gene has CDR1 MNHEY and CDR2 SMNVEV (reference sequence). V lost 2 bases and J 5 bases, leaving 17 bases between the germline ends. CDR3 size: 16 residues. The CDR3 DNA is TGTGCCAGCAGTTTAAGAGTGTGGGCAGGGCAAGATACGCAGTATTTT. Its translation is CASSLRVWAGQDTQYF.

V gene TRBV6-5 combines with J gene TRBJ2-5; D may be TRBD1 (7 bases). This CDR3 has 15 amino acids. In germline, CDR1 is MNHEY, CDR2 SVGAGI. Trimming took 4 bases from V and 5 from J, leaving 17 bases between them. CDR3 DNA sequence: TGTGCCAGCAGTTCCGCGGGACAGCTGGGGGAGACCCAGTACTTC. Amino acid sequence: CASSSAGQLGETQYF.

The chain joins TRBV14 to TRBJ2-7, with 9 bases identical to TRBD1. Trimming cost V 2 bases and J 7 bases; bases outside gene matches: 9. Germline values: CDR1 SGHDN, CDR2 FVKESK. This CDR3 has 15 amino acids. The DNA for the CDR3 is TGTGCCAGCAGCCAACTCCGGACAGGGGATGGGGAGCAGTACTTC. Amino acid sequence: CASSQLRTGDGEQYF.

The rearrangement joins TRBV7-9 to TRBJ2-7; no clear D gene. Deletions cut 2 bases from V and 0 bases from J, with 8 bases between. The CDR3 runs 14 residues. Germline CDR1 reads SEHNR; CDR2 reads FQNEAQ (reference sequence). The CDR3 protein is CASSLHESSYEQYF. The CDR3, as DNA: TGTGCCAGCAGCTTACATGAGAGCTCCTACGAGCAGTACTTC.

In its sample, this clone was seen a few times. This chain links TRBV15 with TRBJ1-1; D possibly corresponds to TRBD1 (5 bases). Germline values: CDR1 LNHNV, CDR2 YYDKDF (reference sequence). V was clipped by 9 bases and J by 0 bases, with 17 bases between them. The CDR3 spans 15 residues. In DNA, the CDR3 is TGTGCCACGCGGGGGGATTTCCCCATGAACACTGAAGCTTTCTTT. Its translation is CATRGDFPMNTEAFF.

This clone was seen a few times. The chain employs TRBV5-1 and TRBJ2-5; 7 bases map to TRBD2. The CDR3 is 14 residues long. Germline values: CDR1 SGHRS, CDR2 YFSETQ. V lost 7 bases and J lost 5; bases outside the gene matches: 11. This CDR3 is CASREWKGGETQYF. As DNA, the CDR3 is TGCGCCAGCCGTGAATGGAAGGGAGGGGAGACCCAGTACTTC.

The chain employs TRBV7-2 and TRBJ1-2; D might be TRBD1 (5 bases). The CDR3 loop spans 13 amino acids. V lost 3 bases, J lost 4 bases, and 9 bases lay in between. From germline, CDR1 is SGHTA and CDR2 FQGNSA. CDR3 sequence reads: CASSFRQPYGYTF. The CDR3 nucleotides read TGTGCCAGCAGCTTCCGACAGCCCTATGGCTACACCTTC.

This clone was observed a handful of times. The genes are TRBV14 and TRBJ2-7, with TRBD1 as a possible D gene (6 bases). Trimming took 5 bases from V and 6 from J, leaving 17 bases between them. The CDR3 runs to 14 residues. CDR1 and CDR2 from the germline V gene are SGHDN and FVKESK. CDR3 in amino acids: CASSFIPQGSEQYF. The CDR3 nucleotides are TGTGCCAGCAGCTTCATCCCCCAGGGGAGCGAGCAGTACTTC.

The chain recombines TRBV28 with TRBJ2-7; possible D gene TRBD1, 5 bases. CDR1 and CDR2 (germline): MDHEN, SYDVKM. The CDR3 consists of 13 residues. Trimming pared 7 bases from V and 9 bases from J, leaving 19 bases between. The CDR3 bases are TGTGCCAGCACCGAGGCACAGGACCACGGGCAGTACTTC. Translated, it gives CASTEAQDHGQYF.

This clone was seen only a few times. The rearrangement links TRBV7-6 to TRBJ2-7; tentative D call: TRBD1 (6 bases). The CDR3 covers 14 residues. Germline V gives CDR1 SGHVS, CDR2 FNYEAQ. V shed 5 bases and J shed 1 base, with 12 bases lying between them. The CDR3 sequence is CASSPTGRSYEQYF. The CDR3 bases are TGTGCCAGCAGCCCGACAGGCCGATCCTACGAGCAGTACTTC. The variable domain in full, completed from reference TRBV7-6 and TRBJ2-7, reads GAGVSQSPRYKVTKRGQDVALRCDPISGHVSLYWYRQALGQGPEFLTYFNYEAQQDKSGLPNDRFSAERPEGSISTLTIQRTEQRDSAMYRCASSPTGRSYEQYFGPGTRLTVT.

This clone was observed a few times. Distinct nucleotide sequences in the sample also encode this CDR3. The chain is built from TRBV5-1 and TRBJ2-1, with D maybe TRBD2 (6 bases). Germline loops: CDR1 SGHRS, CDR2 YFSETQ. This CDR3 is built from 13 residues. V lost 2 bases, J lost 6 bases, and 9 bases lay in between. The chain's CDR3 is CASSLLASNEQFF. The CDR3 DNA reads TGCGCCAGCAGCTTACTAGCCTCCAATGAGCAGTTCTTC. The full variable domain, its missing parts supplied by reference TRBV5-1 and TRBJ2-1, is KAGVTQTPRYLIKTRGQQVTLSCSPISGHRSVSWYQQTPGQGLQFLFEYFSETQRNKGNFPGRFSGRQFSNSRSEMNVSTLELGDSALYLCASSLLASNEQFFGPGTRLTVL.

This clone came up a few times. This rearrangement joins TRBV6-6 to TRBJ1-2; unclear D gene. CDR1 is MNHNY, CDR2 SVGAGI, per germline (reference sequence). Trimming took off 6 bases at V and 6 bases at J, with 11 bases between the two ends. This CDR3 spans 12 amino acids. The CDR3 here is CASSPPENGYTF. The CDR3 DNA reads TGTGCCAGCAGCCCCCCGGAGAATGGCTACACCTTC.

V and J are TRBV7-2 and TRBJ1-5; TRBD1 agrees at 7 bases. CDR3 length: 14 amino acids. Germline loops: CDR1 SGHTA, CDR2 FQGNSA. Unmatched junction bases numbered 5, after V lost 5 bases and J lost 4 bases. The CDR3 bases are TGTGCCAGCAGCCGCCGACAGGGTAATCAGCCCCAGCATTTT. It encodes CASSRRQGNQPQHF.

This sequence joins TRBV19 and TRBJ2-1; 7 bases align to TRBD2. The germline CDR1 and CDR2 sequences are LNHDA and SQIVND (reference sequence). This CDR3 is 13 amino acids long. Germline trimming cut 6 bases from V and 7 bases from J; bases unmatched to any gene: 6. CDR3 protein: CASRRTSVNEQFF. The CDR3 DNA follows: TGTGCCAGTAGACGTACTAGCGTGAATGAGCAGTTCTTC.

This clone was seen a handful of times. The J gene is TRBJ2-1, the V gene TRBV30, with TRBD2 matching over 8 bases. Germline lookup yields CDR1 GTSNPN and CDR2 SVGIG (reference sequence). This CDR3 has 16 amino acids. J lost 5 bases, V lost 4 bases, and 13 bases had no gene match. This chain's CDR3 is CAWILGGTRAHNEQFF. The CDR3 DNA sequence: TGTGCCTGGATCCTAGGGGGGACTAGAGCACACAATGAGCAGTTCTTC.

This sequence joins TRBV28 and TRBJ2-1; TRBD1 matches at 9 bases. The CDR3 contains 14 residues. The J segment lost 6 bases and the V segment lost 6 bases, leaving 6 bases of the junction unmatched. Per the germline V gene, CDR1 is MDHEN and CDR2 is SYDVKM. The CDR3 here is CASRSGQGVNEQFF. The CDR3 DNA is TGTGCCAGCAGATCGGGACAGGGCGTCAATGAGCAGTTCTTC.